These 24 T cell receptor beta chains originate from one sample sequenced in a study of CD8+ T cells in alopecia areata. cDNA prepared by RNA extraction and subsequent reverse transcription served as the template for sequencing. Profiled with immunoSEQ multiplex PCR; TCRdb holds only in-frame clones, not every one. The sample yields about 180,000 clones, approximately 51% seen once. Treatment: oral pan-JAK inhibitor, 5-10 mg twice daily. The material sequenced was CD8+ T cells sorted from blood, taken around week 52, from a patient treated with tofacitinib. These receptors came from a human donor with alopecia areata.

This sequence joins TRBV6-6 and TRBJ2-5; 7 nucleotides match TRBD1. The CDR3 extends over 14 amino acids. Trimming removed 7 bases from V and 4 bases from J; junction bases left unmatched: 9. Germline V gene data show CDR1 as MNHNY and CDR2 as SVGAGI (reference sequence). DNA for the CDR3: TGTGCCAGCACCGACAGGGCATATTCAGAGACCCAGTACTTC. It encodes CASTDRAYSETQYF.

This chain joins TRBV6-5 and TRBJ1-1; 8 bases align to TRBD1. The CDR3 is 15 amino acids. V dropped 6 bases and J dropped 2; count of bases not matched to a gene: 8. Germline lookup yields CDR1 MNHEY and CDR2 SVGAGI. The CDR3 DNA follows: TGTGCCAGCAGCCGGACAGGGACGATCAACACTGAAGCTTTCTTT. It encodes CASSRTGTINTEAFF.

The chain has TRBV7-2 and TRBJ2-7; no definite D call. V gave up 1 base and J gave up 3 bases, with 10 bases separating them. From germline, CDR1 is SGHTA and CDR2 FQGNSA. The CDR3 has 14 residues. CDR3 DNA: TGTGCCAGCAGCTTAGTTCAGCTAAACTACGAGCAGTACTTC. It translates to CASSLVQLNYEQYF.

There are many counts of this clone. The chain employs TRBV7-6 and TRBJ1-3, with a tentative D call TRBD1 (5 bases). Trimming removed 2 bases at V and 0 bases at J, with 8 bases between. This CDR3 contains 15 residues. Per the germline V gene, CDR1 is SGHVS and CDR2 is FNYEAQ. The CDR3 DNA follows: TGTGCCAGCAGCTTACAGGGCAACTCTGGAAACACCATATATTTT. Encoded protein: CASSLQGNSGNTIYF.

V usage is TRBV2 and J usage is TRBJ2-1; TRBD2 agrees at 7 bases. This CDR3 contains 16 residues. V gave up 4 bases and J gave up 7 bases; unmatched junction bases: 13. The V gene's germline CDR1 is SNHLY and CDR2 FYNNEI. The CDR3 nucleotides are TGTGCCAGCAGTGGCGTAGGACTAGGCGGTGGGAATGAGCAGTTCTTC. This sequence encodes CASSGVGLGGGNEQFF.

The genes are TRBV5-4 and TRBJ2-1, with TRBD1 matching over 9 bases. The CDR3 is 14 amino acids. In germline, CDR1 is SGHNT, CDR2 YYREEE (reference sequence). Losses at the gene ends were 1 base for V and 7 bases for J; bases not matched to a gene: 3. The CDR3 protein is CASSLRDRANEQFF. Here the CDR3 DNA reads TGTGCCAGCAGCTTGAGGGACAGGGCGAATGAGCAGTTCTTC.

CDR3 coding DNA: TGCGCCAGCAGCCAGGACCGCGATCAGCCCCAGCATTTT. Its translation: CASSQDRDQPQHF. This rearrangement joins TRBV5-1 to TRBJ1-5; D ambiguous. CDR3 length equals 13 residues. Trimming removed 4 bases from V and 5 bases from J, with 10 bases in between. CDR1 is SGHRS and CDR2 is YFSETQ in the germline V gene.

This chain uses TRBV2 with TRBJ1-2; D might be TRBD1 (6 bases). This CDR3 has 13 residues. Germline-derived CDR1 and CDR2 are SNHLY and FYNNEI. V was cut by 4 bases and J by 8 bases, with 14 bases left in between. In DNA, the CDR3 is TGTGCCAGCAGTGGTCAGGGGACTAGGGGCTACACCTTC. Its protein product is CASSGQGTRGYTF.

This clone was picked up a small number of times. The genes are TRBV10-3 and TRBJ2-3, with D perhaps assigned TRBD1 or TRBD2 (6 bases each). The CDR3 extends over 17 amino acids. Trimming took 10 bases from V and 2 from J, leaving 25 bases between them. Germline-derived CDR1 and CDR2 are ENHRY and SYGVKD. This chain's CDR3 is CATRWGAGAIATDTQYF. CDR3 nucleotide sequence: TGTGCCACCAGGTGGGGGGCCGGAGCGATTGCCACAGATACGCAGTATTTT.

The rearrangement joins TRBV19 to TRBJ1-6; no clear D. Germline assignment: CDR1 LNHDA and CDR2 SQIVND (reference sequence). Trimming removed 6 bases from V and 3 bases from J, with 12 bases in between. The CDR3 extends over 15 amino acids. The CDR3 nucleotides are TGTGCCAGTAGCTCCGGGCCTCACTATAATTCACCCCTCCACTTT. It specifies CASSSGPHYNSPLHF.

V usage is TRBV4-2 and J usage is TRBJ1-2, with 11 positions matching TRBD1. The length of the CDR3 is 17 residues. Germline V gene data show CDR1 as LGHNA and CDR2 as YNFKEQ. The trim removed 2 bases at V and 5 bases at J, leaving 10 bases unmatched. CDR3 loop: CASSQLPGQGAIYGYTF. CDR3 bases: TGTGCCAGCAGCCAACTCCCTGGACAGGGGGCTATATATGGCTACACCTTC.

The V and J genes are TRBV7-6 and TRBJ2-3; no clear D gene. CDR1 and CDR2 from the germline V gene are SGHVS and FNYEAQ. The V gene lost 6 bases and the J gene lost 2 bases, with 12 bases spanning the gap. This CDR3 region has 14 residues. This CDR3 is CASRQYSDTDTQYF. DNA of the CDR3: TGTGCCAGCAGGCAGTACAGCGACACAGATACGCAGTATTTT.

This chain links TRBV5-6 with TRBJ2-7; D unclear. The CDR3 is made up of 13 amino acids. Germline lookup yields CDR1 SGHDT and CDR2 YYEEEE. V was shortened by 1 base and J by 3 bases, with 8 bases between the two germline ends. CDR3 amino acids: CASSLSTDYEQYF. In DNA form, the CDR3 reads TGTGCCAGCAGCTTGTCGACGGACTACGAGCAGTACTTC.

The rearrangement uses TRBV11-1 and TRBJ1-6, with unresolved D. Germline V CDR1 and CDR2: SGHAT, FQDESV (reference sequence). V was cut by 5 bases and J by 8 bases, with 10 bases left in between. The CDR3 is made up of 13 amino acids. The CDR3 coding sequence is TGTGCCAGCAGCCGTAGACGGGATTCACCCCTCCACTTT. This encodes CASSRRRDSPLHF. Full variable domain (remainder filled in from reference TRBV11-1 and TRBJ1-6): EAEVAQSPRYKITEKSQAVAFWCDPISGHATLYWYRQILGQGPELLVQFQDESVVDDSQLPKDRFSAERLKGVDSTLKIQPAELGDSAMYLCASSRRRDSPLHFGNGTRLTVT.

The gene calls are TRBV6-5 and TRBJ2-7, with D hard to call. The ends were cut back, 5 bases at V and 0 bases at J, with 8 bases in the middle. This CDR3 region has 13 residues. CDR1 and CDR2 from the germline V gene are MNHEY and SVGAGI. The CDR3 reads CASSQPPSYEQYF. As DNA, the CDR3 is TGTGCCAGCAGTCAACCCCCCTCCTACGAGCAGTACTTC.

The chain has TRBV19 and TRBJ1-2; D unresolved. Trimming took 11 bases from V and 3 from J, leaving 13 bases between them. The germline CDR1 and CDR2 sequences are LNHDA and SQIVND (reference sequence). This CDR3 spans 12 amino acids. The CDR3 bases are TGTGCCCTCTGGGGAAGGGACTATGGCTACACCTTC. This codes for CALWGRDYGYTF.

The chain combines TRBV9 with TRBJ1-1; D unresolved. Deletions cut 0 bases from V and 4 bases from J, with 7 bases between. The CDR3 runs 13 residues. Germline V gene lookup returns CDR1 SGDLS and CDR2 YYNGEE. The CDR3 sequence: CASSVGGATEAFF. The CDR3 region has the DNA TGTGCCAGCAGCGTAGGGGGTGCCACTGAAGCTTTCTTT.

The chain has TRBV2 and TRBJ2-1; either TRBD1 or TRBD2 may supply D (6 bases each). Trimming cost V 10 bases and J 4 bases, with 17 bases left between them. The CDR3 has 14 residues. Germline V lookup: CDR1 SNHLY, CDR2 FYNNEI. The DNA for the CDR3 is TGTGCCACTATGGCGGGGCAGGGGTACAATGAGCAGTTCTTC. This codes for CATMAGQGYNEQFF.

CDR3 loop: CASSEYVDYGYTF. The CDR3 DNA reads TGTGCCAGCAGTGAATACGTGGACTATGGCTACACCTTC. This rearrangement joins TRBV2 to TRBJ1-2; no firm D call. Germline lookup yields CDR1 SNHLY and CDR2 FYNNEI. The V gene lost 2 bases and the J gene lost 3 bases, with 7 bases spanning the gap. The CDR3 sequence is 13 residues long. The whole variable domain, filled in from reference TRBV2 and TRBJ1-2, reads EPEVTQTPSHQVTQMGQEVILRCVPISNHLYFYWYRQILGQKVEFLVSFYNNEISEKSEIFDDQFSVERPDGSNFTLKIRSTKLEDSAMYFCASSEYVDYGYTFGSGTRLTVV.

The rearrangement joins TRBV6-1 to TRBJ1-1; 9 nucleotides line up with TRBD1. The CDR3 has 14 amino acids. CDR1 is MNHNS, CDR2 SASEGT, per germline. The V gene end was trimmed by 4 bases and the J gene end by 0 bases; junction bases not matched to a gene: 0. The CDR3 sequence: CASSGQGVNTEAFF. CDR3 coding DNA: TGTGCCAGCAGTGGACAGGGGGTGAACACTGAAGCTTTCTTT.

The rearrangement links TRBV2 to TRBJ1-1; D remains ambiguous. The CDR3 totals 13 residues. V lost 6 bases, J lost 1 base, and 9 bases lay in between. CDR1 is SNHLY and CDR2 is FYNNEI in the germline V gene. The CDR3 coding sequence is TGTGCCAGCAGAGAGGCAGGGAACACTGAAGCTTTCTTT. This translates into CASREAGNTEAFF.

This sequence joins TRBV9 and TRBJ2-7, with 9 nucleotides matching TRBD1. V was clipped by 4 bases and J by 4 bases; unmatched bases: 9. This CDR3 is built from 15 residues. In germline, CDR1 is SGDLS, CDR2 YYNGEE. The CDR3 DNA sequence: TGTGCCAGCAGCCCTCCCCCGGGACAGGGATACGAGCAGTACTTC. It is translated as CASSPPPGQGYEQYF.

V gene TRBV27 combines with J gene TRBJ1-5; TRBD1 agrees at 10 bases. V lost 0 bases and J lost 7; bases outside the gene matches: 3. The V gene's germline CDR1 is MNHEY and CDR2 SMNVEV (reference sequence). The CDR3 loop spans 15 amino acids. The CDR3 DNA sequence: TGTGCCAGCAGTTTATCTGGACAGGGGGGGCAGCCCCAGCATTTT. Translated: CASSLSGQGGQPQHF.

J is TRBJ2-7 and V is TRBV13; tentative D call: TRBD1 (6 bases). Germline assignment: CDR1 PRHDT and CDR2 FYEKMQ (reference sequence). Deletions cut 0 bases from V and 5 bases from J, with 14 bases between. The CDR3 loop spans 15 amino acids. CDR3 sequence reads: CASSLGLYTGNEQYF. DNA of the CDR3: TGTGCCAGCAGCTTAGGCCTCTATACAGGGAACGAGCAGTACTTC.